This T cell receptor beta chain is drawn from a study of blood T cell repertoires in COVID-19. Study-wide context: T cells, B-cell-depleted T cells, or PBMCs provided the cDNA or gDNA that served as material.

CDR1 and CDR2 from the germline V gene are SNHLY and FYNNEI. V lost 3 bases and J lost 4, with 12 bases in between. The CDR3 totals 15 residues. Original analysis: Nucleated cell number was recorded as an estimate derived from reference gene primer amplification. Sequencing used immunoSEQ multiplex PCR; TCRdb keeps in-frame clones, though not all of them. D and trimming come from the DNA, and the V and J calls and clone size come from that table. The sample lists 250,000 to 300,000 clones; 75% to 85% were seen once. The TCR was taken from a man aged 50 to 60 with active or convalescent COVID-19. The sample consisted of peripheral blood. J is TRBJ1-4 and V is TRBV2, with D possibly matching TRBD1 (6 bases). The CDR3 loop is CASSDRQAFNEKLFF. As DNA, the CDR3 is TGTGCCAGCAGTGACCGACAGGCCTTTAATGAAAAACTGTTTTTT.